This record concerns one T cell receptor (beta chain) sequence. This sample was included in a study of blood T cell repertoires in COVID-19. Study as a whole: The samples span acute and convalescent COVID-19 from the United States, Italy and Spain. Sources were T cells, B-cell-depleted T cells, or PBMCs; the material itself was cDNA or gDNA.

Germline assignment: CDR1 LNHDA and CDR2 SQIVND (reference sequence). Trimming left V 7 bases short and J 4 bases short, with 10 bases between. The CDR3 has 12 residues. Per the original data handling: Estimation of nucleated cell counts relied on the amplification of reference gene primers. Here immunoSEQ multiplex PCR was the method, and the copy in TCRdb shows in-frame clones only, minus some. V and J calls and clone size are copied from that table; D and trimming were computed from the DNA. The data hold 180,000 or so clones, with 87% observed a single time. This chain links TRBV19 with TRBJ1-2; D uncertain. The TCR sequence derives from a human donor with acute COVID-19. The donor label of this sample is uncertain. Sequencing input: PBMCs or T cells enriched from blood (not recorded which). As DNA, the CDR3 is TGTGCCAGTATTGACAATGCCTATGGCTACACCTTC. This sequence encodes CASIDNAYGYTF.